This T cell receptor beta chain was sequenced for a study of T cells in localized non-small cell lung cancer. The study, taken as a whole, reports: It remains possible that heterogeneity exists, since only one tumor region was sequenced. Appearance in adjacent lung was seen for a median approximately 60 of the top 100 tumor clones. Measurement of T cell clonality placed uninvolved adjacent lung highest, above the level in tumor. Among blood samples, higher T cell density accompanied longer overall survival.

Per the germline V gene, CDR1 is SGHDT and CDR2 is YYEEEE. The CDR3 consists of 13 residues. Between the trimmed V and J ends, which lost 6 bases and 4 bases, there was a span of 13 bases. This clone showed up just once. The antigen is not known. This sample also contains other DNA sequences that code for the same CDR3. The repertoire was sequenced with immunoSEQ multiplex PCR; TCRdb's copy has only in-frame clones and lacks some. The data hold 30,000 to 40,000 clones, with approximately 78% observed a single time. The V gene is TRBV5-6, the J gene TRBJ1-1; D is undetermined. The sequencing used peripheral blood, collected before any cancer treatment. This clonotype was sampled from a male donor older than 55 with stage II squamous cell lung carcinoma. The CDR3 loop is CASTARRGTEAFF. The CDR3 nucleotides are TGTGCCAGCACCGCGCGACGGGGCACTGAAGCTTTCTTT.